Following are 22 T cell receptor beta chains from one sample sequenced in a study of beta chain features in type 1 diabetes. The entirety of the isolated RNA underwent reverse transcription, so expressed TCRB transcripts were sequenced. Clones were sequenced by immunoSEQ multiplex PCR, and TCRdb holds only the in-frame ones, with some missing. Here the sample spans 300,000 or so clones, around 7.6% being singletons. What was sequenced was central memory CD4+ T cells from blood. The receptors come from a young woman in good health.

The chain couples TRBV25-1 to TRBJ1-3, with D possibly TRBD1 on 5 matching bases. The CDR3 spans 14 residues. The germline CDR1 and CDR2 sequences are MGHDK and SYGVNS. The ends were cut back, 3 bases at V and 2 bases at J, with 8 bases in the middle. The CDR3 DNA follows: TGTGCCAGCAGTGACAGGGTCCCTGGAAACACCATATATTTT. The encoded protein is CASSDRVPGNTIYF.

The sample holds a few counts of this clone. The CDR3 region has the DNA TGCGCCAGCAGCCAAGATAGCGACAGGGTGGGCAATCAGCCCCAGCATTTT. This sequence encodes CASSQDSDRVGNQPQHF. The chain carries TRBV4-3 and TRBJ1-5, with 7 nucleotides matching TRBD1. This CDR3 region has 17 residues. Germline values: CDR1 LGHNA, CDR2 YSLEER. V dropped 0 bases and J dropped 2; count of bases not matched to a gene: 7.

In its sample, this clone was seen a few times. The chain recombines TRBV2 with TRBJ1-1; D ambiguous. The CDR3 length is 12 residues. CDR1 is SNHLY and CDR2 is FYNNEI in the germline V gene. V was clipped by 5 bases and J by 6 bases, with 10 bases between them. The CDR3 spells CASSMGGSEAFF. The CDR3 bases are TGTGCCAGCAGTATGGGAGGATCTGAAGCTTTCTTT.

This clone was observed at least ten times. The V call is TRBV5-6, the J call TRBJ2-7; the D is unclear. CDR1 and CDR2 (germline): SGHDT, YYEEEE. Trimming stripped 4 bases from V and 1 base from J, with 3 bases between. The CDR3 has 11 amino acids. This CDR3 reads CASSRSYEQYF. Written as DNA, the CDR3 is TGTGCCAGCAGCCGATCCTACGAGCAGTACTTC.

This clone was picked up a small number of times. This specimen includes other DNA sequences encoding the same CDR3. This chain joins TRBV20-1 and TRBJ2-5, with unresolved D. Germline CDR1 DFQATT, CDR2 SNEGSKA (reference sequence). The CDR3 contains 11 residues. Trimming shortened V by 0 bases and J by 5 bases, and 4 bases separated the two germline ends. CDR3 DNA: TGCAGTGCTAGAGATAGGGAGACCCAGTACTTC. Protein product: CSARDRETQYF.

This chain uses TRBV7-6 with TRBJ2-1; D is perhaps TRBD2 (7 bases). The V gene's germline CDR1 is SGHVS and CDR2 FNYEAQ. The CDR3 sequence is 17 residues long. V was clipped by 0 bases and J by 0 bases, with 12 bases between them. The CDR3 loop is CASSLARGRSSYNEQFF. The CDR3 nucleotides are TGTGCCAGCAGCTTAGCGCGGGGGCGGAGCTCCTACAATGAGCAGTTCTTC.

V and J are TRBV6-6 and TRBJ2-3, with unresolved D. Germline-derived CDR1 and CDR2 are MNHNY and SVGAGI (reference sequence). V was cut by 6 bases and J by 3 bases, with 4 bases left in between. The CDR3 length is 11 residues. The CDR3 spells CASRRTDTQYF. CDR3 nucleotide sequence: TGTGCCAGCAGAAGGACAGATACGCAGTATTTT.

V and J are TRBV5-6 and TRBJ2-3; 7 bases align to TRBD2. The CDR3 has 13 residues. V was clipped by 6 bases and J by 4 bases; unmatched bases: 5. Per germline, CDR1 SGHDT and CDR2 YYEEEE. The CDR3 loop reads CASNLRGADTQYF. CDR3 sequence (DNA): TGTGCCAGCAACCTACGGGGGGCAGATACGCAGTATTTT.

This chain links TRBV20-1 with TRBJ1-1, with TRBD1 matching over 7 bases. V shed 3 bases, J shed 9 bases, and the junction held 4 bases outside the gene matches. Germline lookup yields CDR1 DFQATT and CDR2 SNEGSKA (reference sequence). CDR3 length: 11 amino acids. The CDR3 DNA follows: TGCAGTGCTAGTTTCAGGGGGAAAGCTTTCTTT. Amino acid sequence: CSASFRGKAFF.

This clone came up a few times. The chain couples TRBV19 to TRBJ2-1; D not certain. V was shortened by 7 bases and J by 3 bases, with 10 bases between the two germline ends. Germline V gene lookup returns CDR1 LNHDA and CDR2 SQIVND (reference sequence). The CDR3 spans 13 residues. The CDR3 is CASNNRSYNEQFF. CDR3 DNA: TGTGCCAGTAATAACCGGAGCTACAATGAGCAGTTCTTC.

The table lists this clone with a few counts. J is TRBJ2-1 and V is TRBV5-1, with 9 bases matching TRBD2. CDR1 is SGHRS and CDR2 is YFSETQ in the germline V gene. The CDR3 covers 13 residues. V shed 4 bases, J shed 9 bases, and the junction held 5 bases outside the gene matches. Written as DNA, the CDR3 is TGCGCCAGCAGCCCGCGGGAGGGGGGTGAGCAGTTCTTC. Translating gives CASSPREGGEQFF.

The J gene is TRBJ2-1, the V gene TRBV4-3; 11 positions agree with TRBD2. The CDR3 consists of 16 residues. The V gene end was trimmed by 3 bases and the J gene end by 7 bases; junction bases not matched to a gene: 8. In germline, CDR1 is LGHNA, CDR2 YSLEER. Written as DNA, the CDR3 is TGCGCCAGCAGCCAGTCCGGGACTAGCGGCGGGAATGAGCAGTTCTTC. Translation gives CASSQSGTSGGNEQFF.

This chain uses TRBV13 with TRBJ2-5; D remains unclear. The CDR3 covers 14 residues. Germline V gene data show CDR1 as PRHDT and CDR2 as FYEKMQ (reference sequence). Between the trimmed V and J ends, which lost 5 bases and 5 bases, there was a span of 15 bases. The CDR3 protein is CASSGRRWRETQYF. CDR3 coding DNA: TGTGCCAGCAGCGGAAGGCGGTGGCGGGAGACCCAGTACTTC.

This clone appeared a few times. V gene TRBV28 combines with J gene TRBJ2-1; D is undetermined. Germline V gene lookup returns CDR1 MDHEN and CDR2 SYDVKM. V shed 6 bases and J shed 8 bases, with 14 bases lying between them. The CDR3 consists of 13 residues. This chain's CDR3 is CASSSFSRHEQFF. For the CDR3, the DNA is TGTGCCAGCAGCTCTTTTAGCAGGCATGAGCAGTTCTTC.

V is TRBV9 and J is TRBJ2-3; D perhaps matches TRBD2 (6 bases). CDR3 length equals 16 residues. Germline V gives CDR1 SGDLS, CDR2 YYNGEE. Trimming pared 4 bases from V and 0 bases from J, leaving 15 bases between. CDR3 sequence reads: CASSFTGSPSTDTQYF. The CDR3 DNA is TGTGCCAGCAGCTTCACCGGGAGTCCTAGCACAGATACGCAGTATTTT.

This clone was counted ten times or more. V usage is TRBV28 and J usage is TRBJ2-1, with 10 bases fitting TRBD2. CDR1 and CDR2 from the germline V gene are MDHEN and SYDVKM. V dropped 8 bases and J dropped 6; count of bases not matched to a gene: 10. The length of the CDR3 is 15 residues. The CDR3 sequence is CASPPQREGPNEQFF. DNA of the CDR3: TGTGCCAGCCCACCCCAGCGGGAGGGCCCCAATGAGCAGTTCTTC.

This clone was recorded at least ten times. The V and J genes are TRBV28 and TRBJ2-1; no firm D call. CDR3 size: 12 residues. The germline gives CDR1 MDHEN, CDR2 SYDVKM. V was pared by 5 bases and J by 4 bases, with 6 bases between. This chain's CDR3 is CASSPPYNEQFF. CDR3 DNA: TGTGCCAGCAGTCCACCATACAATGAGCAGTTCTTC.

This clone was detected ten times or more. The chain carries TRBV10-3 and TRBJ2-1, with 7 nucleotides matching TRBD2. The V gene's germline CDR1 is ENHRY and CDR2 SYGVKD. The CDR3 contains 13 residues. The junction had 3 bases not matched to a gene; V was cut back by 8 bases and J by 2 bases. The CDR3 region has the DNA TGTGCCATCCGAGGGACTACCTACAATGAGCAGTTCTTC. Translation gives CAIRGTTYNEQFF.

The chain combines TRBV6-6 with TRBJ2-7; D remains ambiguous. V dropped 8 bases and J dropped 3 bases, with 8 bases sitting between them. Germline V lookup: CDR1 MNHNY, CDR2 SVGAGI (reference sequence). The CDR3 sequence is 11 residues long. CDR3 in amino acids: CASGINYEQYF. CDR3 DNA sequence: TGTGCCAGCGGCATAAACTACGAGCAGTACTTC.

Of note for this clone: A junction boundary mismatches the germline segment, possibly from a read error. The chain employs TRBV5-1 and TRBJ1-4, with D maybe TRBD1 (5 bases). Germline CDR1 SGHRS, CDR2 YFSETQ. CDR3 length: 13 amino acids. The CDR3: CASSRQRAEKLFF. The CDR3 DNA is TGTGCCAGCAGCCGACAGCGGGCTGAAAAACTGTTTTTT.

This clone was counted a few times. The chain has TRBV27 and TRBJ2-5; 14 nucleotides match TRBD2. The germline CDR1 and CDR2 sequences are MNHEY and SMNVEV (reference sequence). This CDR3 is 16 amino acids long. Trimming cost V 6 bases and J 3 bases; bases outside gene matches: 6. CDR3 sequence (DNA): TGTGCCAGCAGCCGGTGGGGACTAGCGGGAGAAGAGACCCAGTACTTC. Protein: CASSRWGLAGEETQYF.

CDR3 residues: CASSPGLLLYNEQFF. The CDR3 coding sequence is TGTGCCAGCAGTCCGGGACTACTCTTGTACAATGAGCAGTTCTTC. The rearrangement uses TRBV6-5 and TRBJ2-1; 7 bases map to TRBD2. The ends lost 5 bases at V and 4 bases at J; junction bases unmatched: 8. Germline V gene lookup returns CDR1 MNHEY and CDR2 SVGAGI. CDR3 length: 15 amino acids.